This T cell receptor beta chain was found in a study of shared clonotypes between healthy human individuals. Study results and caveats: All-four-donor shared clonotypes had higher generation probabilities than non-shared clonotypes did.

Trimming took 6 bases from V and 4 from J; bases not matched to a gene: 10. The CDR3 length is 15 residues. Germline V gives CDR1 MDHEN, CDR2 SYDVKM. A word on this clone: Its antigen remains unidentified.

Libraries were prepared by immunoSEQ multiplex PCR; TCRdb keeps only in-frame clonotypes and omits some of them. The table records about 2.3 million clones, roughly 92% of them present only once. The chain is built from TRBV28 and TRBJ2-3, with 7 bases lining up with TRBD2. The specimen sequenced was naive CD4+ T cells from PBMCs. Specified subset: CD45RA+ positively selected. This clonotype was sampled from a man between 18 and 35 years old in good health. Some clones in this sample may be carry-over from other donors' samples. In nucleotides, the CDR3 is TGTGCCAGCAGCTCAAACGGACTAGGGGCAGATACGCAGTATTTT. Its protein product is CASSSNGLGADTQYF.